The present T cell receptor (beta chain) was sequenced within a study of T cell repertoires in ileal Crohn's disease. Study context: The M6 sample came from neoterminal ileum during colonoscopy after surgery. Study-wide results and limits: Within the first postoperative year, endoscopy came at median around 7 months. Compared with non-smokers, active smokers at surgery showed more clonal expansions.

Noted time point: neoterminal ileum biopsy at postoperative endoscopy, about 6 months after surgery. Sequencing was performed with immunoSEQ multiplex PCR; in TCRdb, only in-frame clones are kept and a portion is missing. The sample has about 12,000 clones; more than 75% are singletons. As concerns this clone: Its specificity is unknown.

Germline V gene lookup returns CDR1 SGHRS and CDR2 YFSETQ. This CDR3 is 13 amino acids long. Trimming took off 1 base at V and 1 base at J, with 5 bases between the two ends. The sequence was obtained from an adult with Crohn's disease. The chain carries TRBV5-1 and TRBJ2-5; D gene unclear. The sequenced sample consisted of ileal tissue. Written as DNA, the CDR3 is TGCGCCAGCAGCTTGCCACTCCAAGAGACCCAGTACTTC. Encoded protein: CASSLPLQETQYF.